This is a list of T cell receptor beta chains from one sample in a study of circulating CD8 cells and anti-PD-1 response in melanoma. TCRdb recomputed calls from the reads with MiXCR, one row per CDR3 protein. This table has hundreds of distinct CDR3 sequences, 8.5% to 10% appearing once. This sample comprised CD8+ T cells from PBMCs, obtained at baseline or after one month of anti-PD-1 therapy (not recorded which). These receptors came from a human donor with melanoma. Each CDR3 is given with its conserved first and last residue. Each record gives: J gene, clone size, D gene, V gene, CDR3 protein, CDR3 DNA. A D gene is named only where the DNA matches it firmly. Not all rows give a size; the values are once, few, many and, for expanded clones, a class.

TRBJ2-7,medium-sized,.,TRBV29-1,CSIRDGLSYEQYF,TGCAGCATCCGGGACGGACTTTCCTACGAGCAGTACTTC
TRBJ2-7,.,.,TRBV28,CASSYIEGTYEQYF,TGTGCCAGCAGTTATATAGAGGGGACCTACGAGCAGTACTTC
TRBJ2-3,medium-sized,TRBD2,TRBV28,CASSSRLAGADTQYF,TGTGCCAGCAGTTCCCGGCTAGCGGGAGCCGATACGCAGTATTTT
TRBJ2-1,medium-sized,TRBD2,TRBV28,CASSLPTPGLAGGNEQFF,TGTGCCAGCAGTTTACCGACCCCGGGACTAGCGGGAGGTAATGAGCAGTTCTTC
TRBJ2-2,large,.,TRBV27,CASSTGPNTGELFF,TGTGCCAGCAGTACGGGACCGAACACCGGGGAGCTGTTTTTT
TRBJ2-1,medium-sized,TRBD2,TRBV28,CASSFLLAGGSYNEQFF,TGTGCCAGCAGTTTTCTTCTAGCGGGAGGCTCCTACAATGAGCAGTTCTTC
TRBJ2-1,large,.,TRBV11-2,CASSVSGYLTDNEQFF,TGTGCCAGCAGCGTCAGCGGCTACCTAACAGACAATGAGCAGTTCTTC
TRBJ2-3,medium-sized,.,TRBV27,CASSAYPGAAGDTDTQYF,TGTGCCAGCAGTGCCTACCCCGGAGCCGCAGGGGACACAGATACGCAGTATTTT
TRBJ1-5,.,.,TRBV19,CASTLGNQPQHF,TGTGCCAGTACTCTGGGAAATCAGCCCCAGCATTTT
TRBJ2-3,large,TRBD2,TRBV13,CASRTSSSGSSTDTQYF,TGTGCCAGCAGAACATCAAGTAGCGGGAGTAGCACAGATACGCAGTATTTT
TRBJ2-1,large,.,TRBV27,CASSRLLQGNEQFF,TGTGCCAGCAGCCGGTTACTTCAGGGAAATGAGCAGTTCTTC
TRBJ2-7,.,.,TRBV28,CASRGRTYEQYF,TGTGCCAGCAGGGGCCGGACCTACGAGCAGTACTTC
TRBJ2-6,medium-sized,.,TRBV27,CASSFTISGANVLTF,TGTGCCAGCAGTTTCACGATTTCTGGGGCCAACGTCCTGACTTTC
TRBJ2-5,large,TRBD2,TRBV27,CASSLSPLAGDTETQYF,TGTGCCAGCAGTTTATCCCCACTAGCGGGAGATACAGAGACCCAGTACTTC
TRBJ2-2,large,TRBD2,TRBV2,CASREGLGGTGELFF,TGTGCCAGCAGGGAAGGACTAGGAGGGACCGGGGAGCTGTTTTTT
TRBJ2-7,few,.,TRBV19,CASSMAQGNHEQYF,TGTGCCAGTAGTATGGCTCAGGGGAACCACGAGCAGTACTTC
TRBJ2-1,few,TRBD2,TRBV28,CASSLELAGAFVDEQFF,TGTGCCAGCAGTCTCGAACTCGCGGGAGCTTTTGTAGATGAGCAGTTCTTC
TRBJ2-5,large,.,TRBV24-1,CATSDFQETQYF,TGTGCCACCAGTGATTTCCAAGAGACCCAGTACTTC
TRBJ2-1,large,TRBD2,TRBV6-2/TRBV6-3,CASRRTSGNLDEQFF,TGTGCCAGCAGAAGGACTAGCGGGAACTTGGATGAGCAGTTCTTC
TRBJ1-2,.,.,TRBV6-5,CASSYSYWTGANYGYTF,TGTGCCAGCAGTTACTCGTATTGGACGGGAGCTAACTATGGCTACACCTTC
TRBJ2-1,.,TRBD2,TRBV10-3,CAISESGGGSYNEQFF,TGTGCCATCAGTGAGTCGGGCGGGGGCTCCTACAATGAGCAGTTCTTC
TRBJ2-7,medium-sized,.,TRBV28,CASSDGTRVYEQYF,TGTGCCAGCAGCGACGGGACAAGGGTCTACGAGCAGTACTTC
TRBJ2-1,medium-sized,TRBD1,TRBV19,CASSRAGGNEQFF,TGTGCCAGTAGTCGGGCAGGGGGTAATGAGCAGTTCTTC
TRBJ2-1,medium-sized,TRBD2,TRBV28,CASSFPGLGLNEQFF,TGTGCCAGCAGTTTCCCGGGACTAGGCTTAAATGAGCAGTTCTTC
TRBJ2-3,medium-sized,TRBD2,TRBV11-1,CASSLGPILREGPTDTQYF,TGTGCCAGCAGCTTGGGTCCGATCTTGCGGGAGGGCCCAACAGATACGCAGTATTTT
TRBJ2-1,medium-sized,.,TRBV28,CASSFRGQVHNEQFF,TGTGCCAGCAGTTTTCGGGGCCAGGTCCACAATGAGCAGTTCTTC
TRBJ2-2,large,.,TRBV27,CASSFNSLGTGELFF,TGTGCCAGCAGTTTTAACTCTCTGGGGACCGGGGAGCTGTTTTTT
TRBJ2-3,large,TRBD2,TRBV4-2,CASSQAASGYTDTQYF,TGTGCCAGCAGCCAGGCAGCTAGCGGGTATACAGATACGCAGTATTTT
TRBJ2-5,hyperexpanded,TRBD2,TRBV27,CASSEGLAGLLETQYF,TGTGCCAGCAGTGAGGGACTAGCGGGTCTGTTAGAGACCCAGTACTTC
TRBJ2-1,.,.,TRBV7-3,CASSNLRSEQFF,TGTGCCAGCAGTAATCTTAGGAGTGAGCAGTTCTTC
TRBJ2-7,large,TRBD1,TRBV3-1,CASSQDFDRGWDEQYF,TGTGCCAGCAGCCAAGACTTCGACAGGGGTTGGGACGAGCAGTACTTC
TRBJ2-2,medium-sized,.,TRBV15,CATSREGYSETGELFF,TGTGCCACCAGCAGAGAGGGATATTCGGAAACCGGGGAGCTGTTTTTT
TRBJ2-1,large,.,TRBV7-6,CASSPLGYNEQFF,TGTGCCAGCAGCCCCTTGGGCTACAATGAGCAGTTCTTC